This record looks at one T cell receptor beta chain sequence and its context. This clone was counted between two and nine times. No antigen is known for it. No per-base quality is available; no much larger clone lies one base away. The immunoSEQ Assay, a bias-controlled multiplex PCR, was used to amplify TCRbeta CDR3 regions from genomic DNA. In the original analysis: Within the assay, amplification of reference gene primers was used to estimate how many nucleated cells each sample contained. To quantify the absolute abundance of each unique TCRbeta CDR3 rearrangement, sequence reads were collapsed and filtered. For each sample, productive Simpson clonality was calculated as the square root of Simpson's diversity index over productive rearrangements. In its TCRdb copy, this immuneACCESS table keeps in-frame sequences only and misses some clones. Where compared with another copy, unresolved V genes explain less than half of these, and the others have no known cause. V and J calls and clone size come straight from that table; D and trimming were deduced from the DNA. This sample is represented by about 54,000 clones; over 80% of them were singletons. The ten largest make up 3.5% of the sample.

Via the germline V gene (reference sequence), CDR1 is SEHNR and CDR2 FQNEAQ. Trimming at the junction amounts to 5 bases on V and 5 bases on J, and the germline ends lie 10 bases apart. Its CDR3 holds 13 amino acids, cysteine through phenylalanine. Only CDR3 DNA is held: 39 bases, read in frame from base 1. Each collaborating institution followed its own protocols to collect whole blood in K2EDTA tubes. For TCRbeta analysis, collaborator samples were shipped as frozen whole blood, as isolated PBMCs, or as DNA extracted from either sample type. This record comes from a study of blood T cell repertoires in COVID-19 (dated by TCRdb to 2019 to 2021). About the study as a whole: Samples covering the acute and convalescent phases of COVID-19 were provided by collaborators in the United States, Italy and Spain. The prospective study material was composed of cDNA or gDNA derived from T cells, B-cell-depleted T cells, or PBMCs. Deeply sampled blood TCRbeta repertoires from subjects exposed to, actively infected with, or recovered from COVID-19 were included in the dataset. The repertoires were made available in a free public database intended to serve as a resource for research on the immune response to SARS-CoV-2. The samples were drawn from two sources: the first 160 participants of the ongoing ImmuneRACE study, and 1,254 subjects contributed by 6 global collaborators. Sample metadata almost always included a de-identified subject ID, COVID-19 status, age in years and sex. HLA class I and class II types, where available, came from metadata supplied by the sample provider rather than from assay-based typing. General conclusions and limits of the study: The amount of clinical and demographic metadata varied by source and participant and was provided uncurated.

The sample comprised peripheral blood. The source is a human donor in a cohort sampled during active COVID-19. Recombination connected TRBV7-9 to TRBJ2-1, and the D gene may be TRBD1, 5 bases matching. The CDR3 protein sequence reads: CASSRLQDNEQFF. The base sequence is TGTGCCAGCAGCCGATTACAGGACAATGAGCAGTTCTTC.